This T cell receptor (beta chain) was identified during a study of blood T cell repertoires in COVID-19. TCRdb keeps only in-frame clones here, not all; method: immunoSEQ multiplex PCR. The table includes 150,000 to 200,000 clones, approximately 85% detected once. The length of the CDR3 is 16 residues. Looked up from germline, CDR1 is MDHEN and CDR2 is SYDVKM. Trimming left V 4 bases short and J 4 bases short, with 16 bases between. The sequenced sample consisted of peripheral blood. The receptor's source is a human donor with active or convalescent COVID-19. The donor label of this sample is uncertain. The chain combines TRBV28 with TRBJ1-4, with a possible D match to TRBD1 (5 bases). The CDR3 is CASSSPGGASNEKLFF. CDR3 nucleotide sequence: TGTGCCAGCAGTTCTCCCGGGGGAGCAAGTAATGAAAAACTGTTTTTT.